Listed below are T cell receptor beta chains from one sample, sequenced in a study of blood T cell repertoires in COVID-19. Libraries were prepared by immunoSEQ multiplex PCR; TCRdb keeps only in-frame clonotypes and omits some of them. The sample lists roughly 110,000 clones, around 89% occurring once. The sample comprised peripheral blood. These receptor sequences come from a man aged 35 to 55 with active or convalescent COVID-19. CDR3s include the opening cysteine and the closing phenylalanine or tryptophan. D genes are given only for firm matches.

cdr3_aa: CASSQSNGLVLFF
v_call: TRBV7-9
j_call: TRBJ2-1
d_call: TRBD2

cdr3_aa: CASSIDRVGYEQYF
v_call: TRBV7-8
j_call: TRBJ2-7
d_call: TRBD1

cdr3_aa: CAWSQDLYGYTF
v_call: TRBV30
j_call: TRBJ1-2
d_call: -

cdr3_aa: CASSLSGLQRPEQYF
v_call: TRBV7-8
j_call: TRBJ2-7
d_call: TRBD2

cdr3_aa: CASRNRVMNEKLFF
v_call: TRBV6-5
j_call: TRBJ1-4
d_call: -

cdr3_aa: CASSIQGSQPQHF
v_call: TRBV9
j_call: TRBJ1-5
d_call: TRBD1

cdr3_aa: CASSRNSNTGELFF
v_call: TRBV7-2
j_call: TRBJ2-2
d_call: -

cdr3_aa: CASSPLGLDRGAEAFF
v_call: TRBV28
j_call: TRBJ1-1
d_call: TRBD1

cdr3_aa: CASSLTLRAAGYGYTF
v_call: TRBV7-2
j_call: TRBJ1-2
d_call: -

cdr3_aa: CASSRREFGYTF
v_call: TRBV25-1
j_call: TRBJ1-2
d_call: -

cdr3_aa: CASSLGLYSGSTLHGYTF
v_call: TRBV28
j_call: TRBJ1-2
d_call: -

cdr3_aa: CAWSLGGSSYEQYF
v_call: TRBV30
j_call: TRBJ2-7
d_call: TRBD2

cdr3_aa: CAWSGGQGYEQYF
v_call: TRBV30
j_call: TRBJ2-7
d_call: TRBD1

cdr3_aa: CASSSSPADTQYF
v_call: TRBV5-8
j_call: TRBJ2-3
d_call: -

cdr3_aa: CAISGLAERGELFF
v_call: TRBV10-3
j_call: TRBJ2-2
d_call: TRBD2

cdr3_aa: CASMGPNNHGYTF
v_call: TRBV6-5
j_call: TRBJ1-2
d_call: -

cdr3_aa: CASSQVETLAKNIQYF
v_call: TRBV3-1/TRBV3-2
j_call: TRBJ2-4
d_call: -

cdr3_aa: CASSLLAGANTGELFF
v_call: TRBV7-3
j_call: TRBJ2-2
d_call: TRBD2

cdr3_aa: CATSASGTSSYNEQFF
v_call: TRBV24-1
j_call: TRBJ2-1
d_call: TRBD2

cdr3_aa: CASSPLSYEQYF
v_call: TRBV7-2
j_call: TRBJ2-7
d_call: -

cdr3_aa: CASSRTWNTEAFF
v_call: TRBV6-5
j_call: TRBJ1-1
d_call: -

cdr3_aa: CASSSTSTDTQYF
v_call: TRBV7-3
j_call: TRBJ2-3
d_call: -

cdr3_aa: CASSYLAGVNEQFF
v_call: TRBV6-5
j_call: TRBJ2-1
d_call: TRBD2

cdr3_aa: CASSFSGTGNYGQYF
v_call: TRBV27
j_call: TRBJ2-7
d_call: TRBD1

cdr3_aa: CASSPSSGTSTFNEQFF
v_call: TRBV18
j_call: TRBJ2-1
d_call: TRBD2

cdr3_aa: CASSTGLAGLYEQYF
v_call: TRBV27
j_call: TRBJ2-7
d_call: TRBD2

cdr3_aa: CASRHRDRISQPQHF
v_call: TRBV28
j_call: TRBJ1-5
d_call: TRBD1

cdr3_aa: CAIRGTGSNTGELFF
v_call: TRBV10-3
j_call: TRBJ2-2
d_call: TRBD1

cdr3_aa: CASSGAGGMGYEQFF
v_call: TRBV19
j_call: TRBJ2-1
d_call: TRBD2

cdr3_aa: CASSQERVIQYF
v_call: TRBV3-1/TRBV3-2
j_call: TRBJ2-4
d_call: -

cdr3_aa: CASSFGVDGYTF
v_call: TRBV5-6
j_call: TRBJ1-2
d_call: -

cdr3_aa: CASSTPGTGGGGYTF
v_call: TRBV19
j_call: TRBJ1-2
d_call: TRBD1

cdr3_aa: CASSEEPGFGNTIYF
v_call: TRBV9
j_call: TRBJ1-3
d_call: -

cdr3_aa: CASSIGFSGDTDTQYF
v_call: TRBV7-3
j_call: TRBJ2-3
d_call: TRBD2

cdr3_aa: CASSSSGANVLTF
v_call: TRBV19
j_call: TRBJ2-6
d_call: -

cdr3_aa: CASSFEGALYEQYF
v_call: TRBV27
j_call: TRBJ2-7
d_call: TRBD1

cdr3_aa: CASSVSSWNTGELFF
v_call: TRBV9
j_call: TRBJ2-2
d_call: -

cdr3_aa: CASSLVTSSSYEQYF
v_call: TRBV7-2
j_call: TRBJ2-7
d_call: -

cdr3_aa: CASFSGASNEKLFF
v_call: TRBV25-1
j_call: TRBJ1-4
d_call: -

cdr3_aa: CASSQRTGGETQYF
v_call: TRBV3-1/TRBV3-2
j_call: TRBJ2-5
d_call: TRBD1

cdr3_aa: CASSQDRGRGEKLFF
v_call: TRBV7-8
j_call: TRBJ1-4
d_call: TRBD1